The entry below describes one TCR beta chain. Antigen unknown. CDR1 is LGHDT and CDR2 is YNNKEL in the germline V gene (reference sequence). Trimming left V 0 bases short and J 9 bases short, with 17 bases between. The CDR3 is 15 residues long. This sample was included in a study of T-cell reconstitution after alpha-beta-depleted transplantation in children. Study conclusions and caveats: As was reported, about two months after transplant, alpha-beta T cells came from several hundred expanded graft clones.

The authors prepared the TCRbeta library with unique molecular identifiers. MiXCR, run by TCRdb on the PCR reads, gives a single entry per CDR3 protein. The data show hundreds of thousands of distinct CDR3 sequences, with about 17% seen just once and roughly 29% held by the top ten. The specimen was PBMCs, mostly from graft donor cells, collected 360 days after TCRalphabeta/CD19-depleted stem cell transplant. The genes are TRBV3-1 and TRBJ2-5, with D perhaps TRBD2 (7 bases). The receptor comes from a boy younger than two who had a stem cell transplant for Wiskott-Aldrich syndrome, so the T cells may come from the graft donor. Here the CDR3 reads CASSQEGGGSQAQYF. The CDR3 nucleotides are TGTGCCAGCAGCCAAGAGGGGGGGGGCTCGCAGGCCCAGTACTTC.